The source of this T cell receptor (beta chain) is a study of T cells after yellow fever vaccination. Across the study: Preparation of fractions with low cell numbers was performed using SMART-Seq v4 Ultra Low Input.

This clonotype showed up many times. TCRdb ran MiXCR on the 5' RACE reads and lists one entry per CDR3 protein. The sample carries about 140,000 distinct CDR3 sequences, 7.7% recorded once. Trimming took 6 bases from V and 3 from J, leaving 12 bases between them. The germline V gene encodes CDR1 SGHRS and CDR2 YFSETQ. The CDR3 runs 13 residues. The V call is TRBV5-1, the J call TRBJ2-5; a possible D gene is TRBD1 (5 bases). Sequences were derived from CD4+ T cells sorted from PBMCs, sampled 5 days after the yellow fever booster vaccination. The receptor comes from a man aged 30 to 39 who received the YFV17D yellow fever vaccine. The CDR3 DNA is TGCGCCAGCAACTATGTGACAGAAGAGACCCAGTACTTC. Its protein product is CASNYVTEETQYF.